This is a list of T cell receptor beta chains from one sample in a study of graft-versus-host responses after intestinal transplantation. The assay was immunoSEQ multiplex PCR, and TCRdb's table has in-frame clones only and misses some. The sample records 90,000 to 150,000 clones, 90% to 95% being singletons. These TCRs' antigens remain unknown. The sequencing here drew on unstimulated CD4+ T cells sorted from spleen or lymph node cells, taken before intestinal transplant. These receptor sequences come from a human donor who received an intestinal transplant. Both conserved end residues are part of each CDR3.

V gene: TRBV25-1; CDR3 protein: CASSEGGISYEQYF
V gene: TRBV7-2; CDR3 protein: CASSLFLTGMNTEAFF
V gene: TRBV6-5; CDR3 protein: CASRQPQGKQYF
V gene: TRBV5-5; CDR3 protein: CASSPGTGYGYTF
V gene: TRBV6-5; CDR3 protein: CASRLDSYSNQPQHF
V gene: TRBV28; CDR3 protein: CASRLKTGELFF
V gene: TRBV10-3; CDR3 protein: CAMGGARNEQFF
V gene: TRBV29-1; CDR3 protein: CSVIGKYTNTEAFF
V gene: TRBV7-8; CDR3 protein: CASRESGSPNEQFF
V gene: TRBV7-9; CDR3 protein: CASSLGSPYNEQFF
V gene: TRBV9; CDR3 protein: CASSGQLAGYEQYF
V gene: TRBV5-1; CDR3 protein: CASMDIWAGRIYNEQFF
V gene: TRBV18; CDR3 protein: CASSPRQGASTDEQYF
V gene: TRBV19; CDR3 protein: CASSTHDRGRYQETQYF
V gene: TRBV7-9; CDR3 protein: CASSFDSYEQYF
V gene: TRBV27; CDR3 protein: CASRKRRGVAGELFF
V gene: TRBV6-6; CDR3 protein: CASSPSWTNEKLFF
V gene: TRBV7-3; CDR3 protein: CASSPQMAGSAGNTIYF
V gene: TRBV6-1; CDR3 protein: CASATTGFGYTF
V gene: TRBV30; CDR3 protein: CAWSLQGLRGTEAFF
V gene: TRBV2; CDR3 protein: CASSGTGLIQPQHF
V gene: TRBV5-1; CDR3 protein: CASSLGTEGNTIYF
V gene: TRBV9; CDR3 protein: CASSVDPGYTEAFF
V gene: TRBV29-1; CDR3 protein: CSVYGENTEAFF
V gene: TRBV5-8; CDR3 protein: CARGKWELFF
V gene: TRBV4-1; CDR3 protein: CASSQDIARIIGTKNIQYF
V gene: TRBV19; CDR3 protein: CASAARGAVNTF
V gene: TRBV27; CDR3 protein: CASIGLGSYNEQFF
V gene: TRBV28; CDR3 protein: CASRTFQNTGELFF
V gene: TRBV2; CDR3 protein: CASRGRTGGSPNYGYTF
V gene: TRBV29-1; CDR3 protein: CSVKESLRYGYEQYF
V gene: TRBV18; CDR3 protein: CASSSDRNTEAFF
V gene: TRBV29-1; CDR3 protein: CSGATGTGSSEQYF
V gene: TRBV29-1; CDR3 protein: CSVLTGVSSYEQYF
V gene: TRBV28; CDR3 protein: CASSLLGSGVYQETQYF
V gene: TRBV19; CDR3 protein: CASSMMTSGFYEQFF
V gene: TRBV5-1; CDR3 protein: CASSTTGGAGNIQYF
V gene: TRBV9; CDR3 protein: CASSVGPNTGELFF
V gene: TRBV29-1; CDR3 protein: CSVEVPGAAYGYTF
V gene: TRBV6-5; CDR3 protein: CASRFGQGWSGYTF
V gene: TRBV10-3; CDR3 protein: CAISFNLDREGNTIYF
V gene: TRBV20-1; CDR3 protein: CSADSTDTQYF
V gene: TRBV11-1; CDR3 protein: CASSDSNEKLFF
V gene: TRBV28; CDR3 protein: CASSTRSKSSNYGYTF
V gene: TRBV6-5; CDR3 protein: CASSYSGTGSPYEQYF